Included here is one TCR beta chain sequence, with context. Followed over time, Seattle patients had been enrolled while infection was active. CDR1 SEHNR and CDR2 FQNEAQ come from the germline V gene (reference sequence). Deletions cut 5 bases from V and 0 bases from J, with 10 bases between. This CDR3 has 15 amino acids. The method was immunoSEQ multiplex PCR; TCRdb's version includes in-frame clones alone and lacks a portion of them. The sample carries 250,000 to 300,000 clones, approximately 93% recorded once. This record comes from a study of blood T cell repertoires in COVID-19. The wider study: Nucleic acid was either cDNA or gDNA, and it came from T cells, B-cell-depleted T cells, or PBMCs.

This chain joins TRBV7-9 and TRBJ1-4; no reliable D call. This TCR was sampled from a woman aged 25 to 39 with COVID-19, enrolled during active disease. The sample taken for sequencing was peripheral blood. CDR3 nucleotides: TGTGCCAGCAGCCGGAATAGCGCAACTAATGAAAAACTGTTTTTT. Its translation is CASSRNSATNEKLFF.